A single sample gave rise to the 5 T cell receptor beta chains below, sequenced in a study of blood T cell repertoires in COVID-19. Clones were read by immunoSEQ multiplex PCR, and TCRdb kept only the in-frame ones, dropping some. The repertoire holds approximately 250,000 clones, with roughly four fifths as singletons. The sequenced material came from PBMCs or T cells enriched from blood (not recorded which). These receptor sequences come from a man under 40 with acute COVID-19.

The genes are TRBV19 and TRBJ1-5; 7 bases are a match to TRBD1. The length of the CDR3 is 15 residues. Trimming cost V 3 bases and J 9 bases; bases outside gene matches: 11. Germline V gene sequence: CDR1 LNHDA, CDR2 SQIVND (reference sequence). The CDR3 nucleotides read TGTGCCAGTAGTATTAAAGGACAGGTCGTCCTGCCCCAGCATTTT. Its translation: CASSIKGQVVLPQHF.

This sequence joins TRBV19 and TRBJ1-1, with 10 bases identical to TRBD1. This CDR3 has 15 amino acids. With V trimmed by 2 bases and J by 3 bases, 3 bases remained unmatched. Per germline, CDR1 LNHDA and CDR2 SQIVND (reference sequence). Here the CDR3 DNA reads TGTGCCAGTAGTATACCGGGGACAGGGGACACTGAAGCTTTCTTT. Its translation is CASSIPGTGDTEAFF.

V and J are TRBV28 and TRBJ1-5; D is uncertain. The CDR3 totals 13 residues. In germline, CDR1 is MDHEN, CDR2 SYDVKM. Trimming removed 4 bases from V and 5 bases from J, with 9 bases in between. The CDR3 DNA sequence: TGTGCCAGCAGTTATGGCAACCATCAGCCCCAGCATTTT. This translates into CASSYGNHQPQHF.

The genes are TRBV7-2 and TRBJ1-5; 7 nucleotides match TRBD1. This CDR3 has 16 amino acids. The trim removed 6 bases at V and 1 base at J, leaving 9 bases unmatched. Germline V gene lookup returns CDR1 SGHTA and CDR2 FQGNSA. CDR3 in DNA: TGTGCCAGCAGTTCCGAGGTGGGACAGAGCAATCAGCCCCAGCATTTT. Translation gives CASSSEVGQSNQPQHF.

Only one count was recorded for this clone. This sequence joins TRBV5-4 and TRBJ1-6, with 7 bases lining up with TRBD1. Germline lookup yields CDR1 SGHNT and CDR2 YYREEE (reference sequence). V trimming: 4 bases; J trimming: 7 bases; junction bases outside the gene matches: 8. The CDR3 has 15 amino acids. Here the CDR3 reads CASSPVGQANSPLHF. DNA of the CDR3: TGTGCCAGCAGCCCCGTCGGACAGGCCAATTCACCCCTCCACTTT.